This T cell receptor beta chain was sequenced in a study of blood T cell repertoires in COVID-19. On the study more broadly: The United States, Italy and Spain were the sources of the acute and convalescent COVID-19 samples. Nucleic acid was either cDNA or gDNA, and it came from T cells, B-cell-depleted T cells, or PBMCs.

CDR3 length equals 15 residues. V was clipped by 4 bases and J by 3 bases; unmatched bases: 7. Germline-derived CDR1 and CDR2 are SGHRS and YFSETQ. In the original analysis: Researchers report that nucleated cell counts were estimated from reference gene primer amplification. Some clones are missing from TCRdb's copy, which holds only in-frame ones; the method was immunoSEQ multiplex PCR. D and trimming were read from the DNA, whereas the V and J calls and clone size are those reported in that table. This repertoire shows roughly 100,000 clones, around 90% found once; its top ten account for about 3.4%.

The chain joins TRBV5-1 to TRBJ1-2, with 9 bases matching TRBD1. The receptor comes from a woman between 70 and 85 years old with acute or convalescent COVID-19. Sequenced sample: peripheral blood. CDR3 sequence reads: CASSPGTGMDYGYTF. The CDR3 region has the DNA TGCGCCAGCAGCCCCGGGACAGGGATGGACTATGGCTACACCTTC.